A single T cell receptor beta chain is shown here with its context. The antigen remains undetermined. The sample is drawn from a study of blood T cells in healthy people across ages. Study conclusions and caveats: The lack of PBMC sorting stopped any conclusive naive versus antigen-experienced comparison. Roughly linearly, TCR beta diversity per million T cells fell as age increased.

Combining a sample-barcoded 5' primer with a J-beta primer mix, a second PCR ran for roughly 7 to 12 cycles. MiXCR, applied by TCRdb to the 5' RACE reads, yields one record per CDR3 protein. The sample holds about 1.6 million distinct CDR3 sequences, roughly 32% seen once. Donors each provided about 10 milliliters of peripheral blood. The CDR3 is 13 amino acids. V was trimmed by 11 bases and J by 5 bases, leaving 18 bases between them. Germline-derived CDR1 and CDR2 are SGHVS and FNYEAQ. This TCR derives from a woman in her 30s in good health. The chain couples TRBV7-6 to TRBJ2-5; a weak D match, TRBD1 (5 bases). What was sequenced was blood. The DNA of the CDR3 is TGTGCCTCCGAGGTTTCTGGGGCGGAGACCCAGTACTTC. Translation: CASEVSGAETQYF.